This TCR beta chain was sequenced for a study of cytomegalovirus exposure and HLA in healthy donors. Worth noting for this clone: The antigen is undetermined.

Study findings and constraints: A later analysis reportedly found that, within productive TCRs, an Asian-associated ancestry cluster had fewer N-insertions than the mean observed across the roughly 700 donors. Under 20,000 TCR beta sequences were associated with HLA alleles at 0.05 false discovery rate in a later analysis.

CDR3 length: 11 residues. With 7 bases clipped from V and 5 bases from J, the junction kept 2 bases outside the gene matches. Germline loops: CDR1 SGHRS, CDR2 YFSETQ. It was with 60 Vbeta and 13 Jbeta primers that the PCR ran. Libraries were prepared by immunoSEQ multiplex PCR; TCRdb keeps only in-frame clonotypes and omits some of them. The data show about 140,000 clones, around 72% seen once. The specimen was PBMCs. This sequence originates from a man aged 50-59 years in good health and CMV-seropositive. V is TRBV5-1 and J is TRBJ1-1; TRBD1 matches at 7 bases. DNA of the CDR3: TGCGCCAGCTCAGGGGGAACTGAAGCTTTCTTT. It codes for CASSGGTEAFF.